This T cell receptor beta chain was sequenced for a study of blood T cells in healthy people across ages. Points from the study as a whole: Total diversity from one million sequenced T cells was likely underestimated.

Per sample, no less than 5 micrograms of total RNA were extracted. This clonotype was picked up a small number of times. Its antigen is still unknown. V was pared by 5 bases and J by 5 bases, with 15 bases between. Germline-derived CDR1 and CDR2 are SQVTM and ANQGSEA. The CDR3 totals 13 residues. Alongside a J-beta primer mix, a sample-barcoded 5' primer served in a second PCR lasting about 6 to 12 cycles. TCRdb reanalysed the 5' RACE reads using MiXCR and keeps one entry per CDR3 protein. The data show 550,000 to 600,000 distinct CDR3 sequences, with roughly 43% seen just once and 20% to 25% held by the top ten.

This sequence joins TRBV29-1 and TRBJ2-5, with a possible D match to TRBD1 (6 bases). The sample was blood. This TCR was recovered from a man aged 80 or over in good health. The CDR3 loop reads CSVHLQGGETQYF. As DNA, the CDR3 is TGCAGCGTTCATCTACAGGGTGGTGAGACCCAGTACTTC.